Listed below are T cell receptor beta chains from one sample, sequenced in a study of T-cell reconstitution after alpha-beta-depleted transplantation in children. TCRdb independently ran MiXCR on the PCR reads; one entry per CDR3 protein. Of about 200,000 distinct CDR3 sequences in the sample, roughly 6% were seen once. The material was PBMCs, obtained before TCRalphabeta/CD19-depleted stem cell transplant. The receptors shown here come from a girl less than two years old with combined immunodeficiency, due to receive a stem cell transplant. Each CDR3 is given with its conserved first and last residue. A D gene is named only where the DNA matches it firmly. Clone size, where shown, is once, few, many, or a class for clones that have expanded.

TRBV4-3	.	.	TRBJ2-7	CASSQTYLAKVYEQYF	TGCGCCAGCAGCCAAACGTATCTAGCAAAGGTCTACGAGCAGTACTTC
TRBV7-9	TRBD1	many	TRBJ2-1	CASSPGQGPHNEQFF	TGTGCCAGCAGCCCCGGACAGGGCCCTCACAATGAGCAGTTCTTC
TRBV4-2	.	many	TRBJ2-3	CASSQEPASTTDTQYF	TGTGCCAGCAGCCAAGAACCCGCTAGCACCACAGATACGCAGTATTTT
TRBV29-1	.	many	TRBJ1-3	CSVADPVGTGNTIYF	TGCAGCGTCGCTGACCCGGTGGGAACTGGAAACACCATATATTTT
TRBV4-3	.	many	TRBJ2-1	CASSQDRRDEQFF	TGCGCCAGCAGCCAAGATAGGCGGGATGAGCAGTTCTTC
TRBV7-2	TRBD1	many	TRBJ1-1	CASSPRTGAGVAPEAFF	TGTGCCAGCAGCCCACGGACAGGGGCCGGCGTTGCTCCTGAAGCTTTCTTT
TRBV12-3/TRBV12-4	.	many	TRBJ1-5	CASSLYGFDQPQHF	TGTGCCAGCAGTTTATACGGATTTGATCAGCCCCAGCATTTT
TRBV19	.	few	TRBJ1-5	CASSTSDRQPQHF	TGTGCCAGTAGTACTTCTGATAGGCAGCCCCAGCATTTT
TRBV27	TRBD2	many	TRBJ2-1	CASSLSGGDYHYNEQFF	TGTGCCAGCAGTTTATCTGGGGGGGACTACCATTACAATGAGCAGTTCTTC
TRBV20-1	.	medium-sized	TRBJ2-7	CSAAMGFFYEQYF	TGCAGTGCTGCAATGGGGTTTTTCTACGAGCAGTACTTC
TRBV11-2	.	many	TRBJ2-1	CASSLIQGTHEQFF	TGTGCCAGCAGCTTAATCCAGGGTACTCATGAGCAGTTCTTC
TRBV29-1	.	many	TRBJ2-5	CSVGTLYQETQYF	TGCAGCGTTGGGACACTCTACCAAGAGACCCAGTACTTC
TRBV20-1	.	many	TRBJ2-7	CSALDRPGSSSYEQYF	TGCAGTGCTCTAGATCGGCCAGGGTCGAGCTCCTACGAGCAGTACTTC
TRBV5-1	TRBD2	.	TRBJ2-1	CASSLWGTTDNEQFF	TGCGCCAGCAGCTTGTGGGGGACTACCGACAATGAGCAGTTCTTC
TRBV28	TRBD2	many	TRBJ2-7	CASSLLLAGNEQYF	TGTGCCAGCAGTTTACTGCTAGCGGGGAACGAGCAGTACTTC
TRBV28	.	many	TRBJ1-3	CASCTAVLSGNTIYF	TGTGCCAGCTGTACGGCCGTCCTCTCTGGAAACACCATATATTTT
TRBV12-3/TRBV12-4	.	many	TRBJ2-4	CASSSLVKLAKNIQYF	TGTGCCAGCAGTTCACTAGTAAAGCTAGCCAAAAACATTCAGTACTTC
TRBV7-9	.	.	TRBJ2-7	CASSSTRLYEQYF	TGTGCCAGCAGCTCGACTAGGTTGTATGAGCAGTACTTC
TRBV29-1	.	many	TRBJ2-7	CSVSYWTASYEQYF	TGCAGCGTCTCATACTGGACGGCCTCCTACGAGCAGTACTTC
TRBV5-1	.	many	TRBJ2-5	CASSYGIEETQYF	TGCGCCAGCAGCTACGGCATAGAAGAGACCCAGTACTTC
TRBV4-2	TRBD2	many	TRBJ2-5	CASSQEAAGGLGETQYF	TGTGCCAGCAGCCAAGAAGCAGCGGGAGGGCTCGGGGAGACCCAGTACTTC
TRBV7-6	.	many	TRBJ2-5	CASSLGIADINQETQYF	TGTGCCAGCAGCTTAGGAATAGCGGACATCAATCAAGAGACCCAGTACTTC
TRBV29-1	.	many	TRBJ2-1	CSVGRLTGYNEQFF	TGCAGCGTTGGAAGGCTGACAGGTTACAATGAGCAGTTCTTC
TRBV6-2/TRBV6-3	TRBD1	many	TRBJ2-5	CASSYPDREEETQYF	TGTGCCAGCAGTTACCCTGACAGGGAAGAAGAGACCCAGTACTTC
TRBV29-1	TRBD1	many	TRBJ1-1	CSVISGQGAYVFF	TGCAGCGTTATATCTGGACAGGGGGCTTACGTTTTCTTT
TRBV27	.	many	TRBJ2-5	CATGQWGSGETQYF	TGTGCCACCGGCCAGTGGGGGTCGGGGGAGACCCAGTACTTC
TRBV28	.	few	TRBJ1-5	CASSLHPGENQPQHF	TGTGCCAGCAGTTTACACCCGGGAGAAAATCAGCCCCAGCATTTT
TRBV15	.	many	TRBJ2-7	CATSRSETGTYEQYF	TGTGCCACCAGCAGATCAGAGACAGGAACCTACGAGCAGTACTTC
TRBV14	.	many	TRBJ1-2	CASSQAAFDGTEVNYGYTF	TGTGCCAGCAGCCAAGCAGCTTTTGACGGGACGGAGGTTAACTATGGCTACACCTTC
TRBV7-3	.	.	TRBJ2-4	CASLHQGGAARVKNIQYF	TGTGCCAGCCTACACCAGGGTGGTGCGGCCCGGGTCAAAAACATTCAGTACTTC
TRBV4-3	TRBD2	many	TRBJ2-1	CASSQIQGTSVYNEQFF	TGCGCCAGCAGCCAAATACAGGGGACTAGCGTTTACAATGAGCAGTTCTTC
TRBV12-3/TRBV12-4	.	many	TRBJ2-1	CASSAGQNEQFF	TGTGCCAGCAGTGCTGGACAGAATGAGCAGTTCTTC
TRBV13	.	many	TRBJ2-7	CASSRGLGQGEQYF	TGTGCCAGCAGCCGTGGACTGGGGCAAGGTGAGCAGTACTTC
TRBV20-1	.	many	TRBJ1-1	CSANRDVAFF	TGCAGTGCCAACAGGGATGTGGCTTTCTTT
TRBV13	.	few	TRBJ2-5	CASSFDGSGQETQYF	TGTGCCAGCAGCTTTGATGGGAGTGGGCAAGAGACCCAGTACTTC
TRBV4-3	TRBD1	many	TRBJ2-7	CASSQSPTGYNEQYF	TGCGCCAGCAGCCAAAGCCCGACAGGGTACAACGAGCAGTACTTC
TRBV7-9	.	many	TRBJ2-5	CASSLGAEQETQYF	TGTGCCAGCAGCTTAGGTGCTGAGCAAGAGACCCAGTACTTC
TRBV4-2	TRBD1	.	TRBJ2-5	CASSQGFDREETQYF	TGTGCCAGCAGCCAAGGATTCGACAGGGAAGAGACCCAGTACTTC
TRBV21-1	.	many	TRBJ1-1	CASSSTDRDRLDTEAFF	TGTGCCAGCAGCTCCACGGACAGGGATCGACTAGACACTGAAGCTTTCTTT
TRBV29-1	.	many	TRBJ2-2	CSVESGTLNTGELFF	TGCAGCGTTGAGTCCGGGACACTTAACACCGGGGAGCTGTTTTTT
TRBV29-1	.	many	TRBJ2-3	CSVDDTSGGNEADTQYF	TGCAGCGTTGATGACACCTCTGGAGGGAACGAGGCAGATACGCAGTATTTT
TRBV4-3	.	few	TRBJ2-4	CASSSHIAKNIQYF	TGCGCCAGCAGCTCGCATATAGCCAAAAACATTCAGTACTTC
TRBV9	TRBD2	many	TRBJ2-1	CASSASGTSAYNEQFF	TGTGCCAGCAGCGCGTCCGGGACTAGCGCGTACAATGAGCAGTTCTTC
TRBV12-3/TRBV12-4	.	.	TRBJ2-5	CASNARLAPETQYF	TGTGCCAGCAATGCCCGCCTAGCCCCGGAGACCCAGTACTTC
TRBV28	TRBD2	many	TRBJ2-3	CASELAGVGTQYF	TGTGCCAGCGAACTAGCGGGAGTTGGTACGCAGTATTTT
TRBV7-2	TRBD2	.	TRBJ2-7	CASSGTSGGETLLYEQYF	TGTGCCAGCAGCGGGACTAGCGGGGGGGAAACCCTATTGTACGAGCAGTACTTC
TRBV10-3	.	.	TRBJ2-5	CAISERFGTSQTQYF	TGTGCCATCAGTGAGCGGTTCGGAACCTCCCAAACCCAGTACTTC
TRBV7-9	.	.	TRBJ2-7	CASSFEWGFYEQYF	TGTGCCAGCAGCTTTGAATGGGGGTTCTACGAGCAGTACTTC
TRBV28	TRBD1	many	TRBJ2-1	CASSVSGQHYNEQFF	TGTGCCAGCAGTGTCTCGGGACAGCACTACAATGAGCAGTTCTTC
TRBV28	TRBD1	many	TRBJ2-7	CASSFPPTGGYEQYF	TGTGCCAGCAGTTTTCCCCCGACAGGGGGCTACGAGCAGTACTTC